What follows describes a single TCR beta chain. The antigen is undetermined. The data stem from a study of shared clonotypes between healthy human individuals. General study points: In having few donors, the study represented limited genetic and exposure-history diversity.

From germline, CDR1 is WSHSY and CDR2 SAAADI. This CDR3 is 13 amino acids long. The V gene end was trimmed by 3 bases and the J gene end by 5 bases; junction bases not matched to a gene: 3. Sequenced by immunoSEQ multiplex PCR; TCRdb stores in-frame clones only, minus some. Of about 500,000 clones detected, roughly four fifths appear once; the ten largest clones hold 12%. The TCR was taken from a woman aged 40 to 50 in good health. Some clones in this sample may be carry-over from other donors' samples. This chain links TRBV10-2 with TRBJ2-7, with 8 bases matching TRBD2. The sample taken for sequencing was PBMCs. CDR3 DNA sequence: TGCGCCAGCAGTGAAAGGACTAGCAACGAGCAGTACTTC. It codes for CASSERTSNEQYF.